What follows are 13 T cell receptor beta chains derived from one specimen sequenced in a study of T cell responses to AZD1222 COVID-19 vaccine. Generated by immunoSEQ multiplex PCR, the TCRdb table keeps only in-frame clones and is missing some. Among 140,000 or so clones listed, approximately 91% were seen once. Sample: peripheral blood, taken 28 days after the second dose of the MenACWY control vaccine. Receptors originate from an adult who received the MenACWY meningococcal vaccine as a control.

The rearrangement uses TRBV5-8 and TRBJ2-2; TRBD1 matches 7 bases. This CDR3 has 14 amino acids. Germline lookup yields CDR1 SGHTS and CDR2 YDEGEE. Trimming took 2 bases from V and 3 from J; bases not matched to a gene: 1. The CDR3 protein is CASSLQGYTGELFF. For the CDR3, the DNA is TGTGCCAGCAGCTTACAGGGGTACACCGGGGAGCTGTTTTTT. Complete variable domain (other parts from reference TRBV5-8 and TRBJ2-2): EAGVTQSPTHLIKTRGQQATLRCSPISGHTSVYWYQQALGLGLQFLLWYDEGEERNRGNFPPRFSGRQFPNYSSELNVNALELEDSALYLCASSLQGYTGELFFGEGSRLTVL.

The chain combines TRBV4-3 with TRBJ1-2; TRBD1 matches at 9 bases. V shed 0 bases and J 8 bases; nucleotides not matched to a gene: 10. The CDR3 runs to 16 residues. Germline assignment: CDR1 LGHNA and CDR2 YSLEER. The CDR3 spells CASSQEGTGGLGGYTF. DNA of the CDR3: TGCGCCAGCAGCCAAGAGGGAACAGGGGGCCTTGGAGGCTACACCTTC.

V gene TRBV5-1 combines with J gene TRBJ1-2; D call uncertain. Germline CDR1 is SGHRS and CDR2 is YFSETQ. The CDR3 contains 18 residues. The germline V and J ends were trimmed by 2 bases and 10 bases, with 30 bases remaining between them. CDR3 in DNA: TGCGCCAGCAGCTTATCCACTGGTTCGCAGCACAACTACCCATACTACACCTTC. It is translated as CASSLSTGSQHNYPYYTF.

The V call is TRBV6-1, the J call TRBJ1-3, with 8 bases lining up with TRBD1. This CDR3 has 13 amino acids. CDR1 is MNHNS, CDR2 SASEGT, per germline. The V and J ends lost 8 bases and 2 bases, in that order; junction bases with no gene match: 2. CDR3 protein: CASQGAPGNTIYF. The DNA for the CDR3 is TGTGCCAGCCAGGGGGCTCCTGGAAACACCATATATTTT.

V is TRBV19 and J is TRBJ2-1; no definite D call. V shed 3 bases and J shed 4 bases, with 16 bases lying between them. Per the germline V gene, CDR1 is LNHDA and CDR2 is SQIVND (reference sequence). This CDR3 has 16 residues. CDR3 protein: CASSIPQEPGYNEQFF. The CDR3 nucleotides are TGTGCCAGTAGTATCCCCCAGGAGCCAGGATACAATGAGCAGTTCTTC.

The chain couples TRBV7-9 to TRBJ2-5, with TRBD2 as a possible D gene (6 bases). This CDR3 region has 13 residues. Germline V gives CDR1 SEHNR, CDR2 FQNEAQ (reference sequence). With 5 bases removed from V and 3 bases from J, the gap between germline ends came to 10 bases. The CDR3 DNA sequence: TGTGCCAGCAGCCCGCCGGGGGAAGAGACCCAGTACTTC. It encodes CASSPPGEETQYF.

This chain uses TRBV15 with TRBJ2-3; 7 positions match TRBD2. V shed 2 bases, J shed 0 bases, and the junction held 5 bases outside the gene matches. This CDR3 comprises 16 residues. Per the germline V gene, CDR1 is LNHNV and CDR2 is YYDKDF (reference sequence). The CDR3 spells CATSRRLAASTDTQYF. CDR3 sequence (DNA): TGTGCCACCAGCAGACGACTAGCAGCTAGCACAGATACGCAGTATTTT.

This chain connects TRBV9 to TRBJ2-3; D is unresolved. The CDR3 has 14 residues. Germline CDR1 is SGDLS and CDR2 is YYNGEE. Trimming took off 0 bases at V and 0 bases at J, with 5 bases between the two ends. This CDR3 reads CASSVDQSTDTQYF. The CDR3 DNA follows: TGTGCCAGCAGCGTAGACCAGAGCACAGATACGCAGTATTTT.

A remark on this clone: Other DNA sequences in the same sample also yield this CDR3. This chain joins TRBV11-2 and TRBJ2-5; D might be TRBD1 or TRBD2, each matching 5 bases. The germline V gene encodes CDR1 SGHAT and CDR2 FQNNGV. The CDR3 has 13 residues. With 1 base removed from V and 5 bases from J, the gap between germline ends came to 8 bases. The CDR3 DNA sequence: TGTGCCAGCAGCTTAGTTCGGGGCGAGACCCAGTACTTC. It yields the protein CASSLVRGETQYF.

This chain links TRBV9 with TRBJ1-6; D is uncertain. The length of the CDR3 is 15 residues. Per germline, CDR1 SGDLS and CDR2 YYNGEE. V dropped 0 bases and J dropped 0 bases, with 4 bases sitting between them. CDR3 sequence (DNA): TGTGCCAGCAGCGTAGCCAGCTCCTATAATTCACCCCTCCACTTT. Amino acids: CASSVASSYNSPLHF.

The rearrangement links TRBV4-2 to TRBJ2-1; D gene uncertain. CDR1 and CDR2 (germline): LGHNA, YNFKEQ. The CDR3 extends over 15 amino acids. V was cut by 4 bases and J by 4 bases, with 14 bases left in between. CDR3 protein: CASSRSRDGYNEQFF. The CDR3 DNA is TGTGCCAGCAGCCGCAGCCGCGACGGGTACAATGAGCAGTTCTTC.

The chain combines TRBV3-1 (or the pseudogene TRBV3-2) with TRBJ2-2; perhaps TRBD2 as D (6 bases). V was cut by 3 bases and J by 6 bases, with 8 bases left in between. The CDR3 extends over 13 amino acids. Per the germline V gene, CDR1 is LGHDT and CDR2 is YNNKEL (reference sequence). The CDR3 DNA sequence: TGTGCCAGCAGCCACAGGGAGGCCGGGGAGCTGTTTTTT. Residues: CASSHREAGELFF.

This clone was recorded only once. The chain links TRBV10-3 to TRBJ1-1; D is perhaps TRBD1 (6 bases). Per germline, CDR1 ENHRY and CDR2 SYGVKD. V lost 10 bases and J 5 bases, leaving 11 bases between the germline ends. The CDR3 totals 11 residues. This CDR3 reads CATLRGTEAFF. The CDR3 bases are TGTGCCACCCTCAGGGGTACTGAAGCTTTCTTT.